This T cell receptor beta chain was identified in a study of T-cell reconstitution after alpha-beta-depleted transplantation in children. Study results and limitations: Recipient T cells and thymic progenitors that survived gave rise to the high TCRbeta diversity observed at day 60 in some patients. Expanded graft clones, several hundred of them, were reportedly the source of alpha-beta T cells about two months after transplant.

Preparation of the TCRbeta library was carried out with unique molecular identifiers. TCRdb re-derived calls from the PCR reads in MiXCR, one entry per CDR3 protein. Counted here are 600,000 to 800,000 distinct CDR3 sequences, about an eighth occurring once; the ten biggest clones make up roughly 0.77%. With regard to this clonotype: The antigen is unknown. This clone may be a read error of a much larger clone one base away.

Trimming at V came to 6 bases and at J to 6 bases, leaving 18 bases not matched to a gene. Germline CDR1 reads DFQATT; CDR2 reads SNEGSKA (reference sequence). The CDR3 has 17 residues. This sequence originates from a girl aged 2 to 10 with congenital amegakaryocytic thrombocytopenia, due to receive a stem cell transplant. The sample consisted of PBMCs, taken before TCRalphabeta/CD19-depleted stem cell transplant. V usage is TRBV20-1 and J usage is TRBJ2-1; TRBD2 matches 9 bases. In DNA form, the CDR3 reads TGCAGTGCCAGGAGTAGCGGGAGCCAACTAGTCCCCAATGAGCAGTTCTTC. This encodes CSARSSGSQLVPNEQFF.